The clone carrying this TCR beta chain is classed as large. What it binds is unknown. This entry belongs to a study of lymphopenia after photon versus proton radiotherapy. Repertoires were generated with immunoSEQ multiplex PCR, while TCRdb's copy carries only in-frame clones and drops some. The repertoire holds approximately 7,000 clones, with roughly 91% as singletons. Study-wide results and caveats: Under photons, naive T cells and diversity fell while effector/memory populations rose.

Material: peripheral blood, obtained from a patient treated with photon-based radiotherapy. The TCR was taken from a man aged 60 to 69 with cholangiocarcinoma.

DNA of the CDR3: TGTGCCAGCAGTCTCGCGTATTGGGGCAGCGAGCAGTACTTC. Encoded protein: CASSLAYWGSEQYF. The chain is built from TRBV28 and TRBJ2-7, with D possibly being TRBD1 (5 bases). Germline V gene data show CDR1 as MDHEN and CDR2 as SYDVKM. This CDR3 region has 14 residues. V lost 5 bases, J lost 6 bases, and 17 bases lay in between.